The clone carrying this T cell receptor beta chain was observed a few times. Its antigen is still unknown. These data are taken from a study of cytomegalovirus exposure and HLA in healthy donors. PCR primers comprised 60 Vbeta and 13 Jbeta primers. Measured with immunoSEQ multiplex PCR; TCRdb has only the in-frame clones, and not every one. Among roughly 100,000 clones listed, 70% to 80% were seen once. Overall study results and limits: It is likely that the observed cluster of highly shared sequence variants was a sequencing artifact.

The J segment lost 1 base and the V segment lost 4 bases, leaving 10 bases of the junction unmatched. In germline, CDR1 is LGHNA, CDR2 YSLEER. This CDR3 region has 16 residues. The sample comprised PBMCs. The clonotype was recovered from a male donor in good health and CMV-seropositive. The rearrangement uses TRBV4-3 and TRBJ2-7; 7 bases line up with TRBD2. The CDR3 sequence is CASSPPGGSKSYEQYF. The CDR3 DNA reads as TGCGCCAGCAGCCCCCCCGGCGGGAGCAAGTCCTACGAGCAGTACTTC.